The rows below give T cell receptor beta chains drawn from one sample of a study of blood T cell repertoires in COVID-19. Clones were read by immunoSEQ multiplex PCR, and TCRdb kept only the in-frame ones, dropping some. This sample has 100,000 to 150,000 clones; roughly 90% occur once, and the top ten carry 2.1%. Source material: peripheral blood. These receptors were taken from a man between 50 and 59 years old with COVID-19, enrolled during active disease. Each CDR3 is given with its conserved first and last residue. Each record gives: CDR3 protein, CDR3 DNA, J gene, V gene, D gene, clone size. The D gene is left open where the match is weak. Clone size is given for some rows only: seen once, a few or many times, or a class if the clone is expanded.

CDR3: CASSLTATGQSYGYTF
DNA: TGTGCCAGCAGCTTAACGGCGACAGGGCAAAGCTATGGCTACACCTTC
J: TRBJ1-2
V: TRBV3-1/TRBV3-2
D: TRBD1
size: NA

CDR3: CASSSTGMSNTGELFF
DNA: TGTGCCAGCAGCTCGACAGGGATGTCGAACACCGGGGAGCTGTTTTTT
J: TRBJ2-2
V: TRBV7-3
D: TRBD1
size: NA

CDR3: CGAPTNEKLFF
DNA: TGCGGGGCCCCAACTAATGAAAAACTGTTTTTT
J: TRBJ1-4
V: TRBV20-1
D: NA
size: NA

CDR3: CASSLEWTSGSADTQYF
DNA: TGTGCCAGCAGCTTGGAGTGGACTAGCGGGAGTGCAGATACGCAGTATTTT
J: TRBJ2-3
V: TRBV5-6
D: TRBD2
size: NA

CDR3: CSARTSGRLWYQETQYF
DNA: TGCAGCGCGAGGACTAGCGGGAGGCTATGGTACCAAGAGACCCAGTACTTC
J: TRBJ2-5
V: TRBV29-1
D: TRBD2
size: few

CDR3: CATSRDNSLNQPQHF
DNA: TGTGCCACCAGCAGAGATAACAGCCTCAATCAGCCCCAGCATTTT
J: TRBJ1-5
V: TRBV15
D: NA
size: NA

CDR3: CASSLAGGAYEQYF
DNA: TGTGCCAGCAGTTTGGCCGGGGGTGCCTACGAGCAGTACTTC
J: TRBJ2-7
V: TRBV28
D: NA
size: NA

CDR3: CASSPGEGQETQYF
DNA: TGCGCCAGCAGCCCGGGGGAGGGGCAAGAGACCCAGTACTTC
J: TRBJ2-5
V: TRBV5-1
D: TRBD2
size: NA

CDR3: CASSHRGGPDGPGELFF
DNA: TGTGCCAGCAGCCACCGCGGGGGACCCGACGGTCCCGGGGAGCTGTTTTTT
J: TRBJ2-2
V: TRBV7-2
D: TRBD2
size: NA

CDR3: CASSYLNGRYEQFF
DNA: TGTGCCAGCAGTTACTTGAACGGGAGGTATGAGCAGTTCTTC
J: TRBJ2-1
V: TRBV6-6
D: TRBD2
size: NA

CDR3: CASTTDLGGELFF
DNA: TGTGCCAGCACCACGGACTTGGGCGGGGAGCTGTTTTTT
J: TRBJ2-2
V: TRBV2
D: NA
size: NA

CDR3: CALSGQGVSETQYF
DNA: TGTGCCCTCAGTGGACAGGGGGTTTCGGAGACCCAGTACTTC
J: TRBJ2-5
V: TRBV5-4
D: TRBD1
size: NA

CDR3: CASSYSNRVDTEAFF
DNA: TGTGCCAGCAGTTACTCGAACAGGGTGGACACTGAAGCTTTCTTT
J: TRBJ1-1
V: TRBV6-5
D: NA
size: NA

CDR3: CASSFSSRRNEQFF
DNA: TGTGCCAGCAGCTTCTCTTCGCGCCGCAATGAGCAGTTCTTC
J: TRBJ2-1
V: TRBV7-3
D: NA
size: few

CDR3: CASSPPGLQPNTEAFF
DNA: TGTGCCAGCAGCCCTCCAGGGCTACAACCCAACACTGAAGCTTTCTTT
J: TRBJ1-1
V: TRBV9
D: NA
size: once

CDR3: CASRSGSANTGELFF
DNA: TGTGCCAGCAGAAGCGGGAGCGCGAACACCGGGGAGCTGTTTTTT
J: TRBJ2-2
V: TRBV7-3
D: TRBD2
size: NA

CDR3: CSGESGETQYF
DNA: TGCAGCGGGGAATCGGGGGAGACCCAGTACTTC
J: TRBJ2-5
V: TRBV20-1
D: NA
size: NA

CDR3: CASSQDRAGVPDTQYF
DNA: TGCGCCAGCAGCCAAGATCGAGCGGGAGTCCCAGATACGCAGTATTTT
J: TRBJ2-3
V: TRBV4-1
D: TRBD2
size: NA

CDR3: CASSQFPGGGYTF
DNA: TGTGCCAGCAGCCAATTCCCCGGGGGTGGCTACACCTTC
J: TRBJ1-2
V: TRBV14
D: NA
size: NA

CDR3: CASSLDGTGGDGYTF
DNA: TGCGCCAGCAGCTTGGATGGGACAGGGGGCGATGGCTACACCTTC
J: TRBJ1-2
V: TRBV5-1
D: TRBD1
size: NA

CDR3: CASSAPGQGSEKLFF
DNA: TGTGCCAGCAGCGCTCCGGGACAGGGAAGCGAAAAACTGTTTTTT
J: TRBJ1-4
V: TRBV9
D: TRBD1
size: once

CDR3: CATSRDAQIRDREGNEQFF
DNA: TGTGCCACCAGCAGAGATGCCCAAATCCGGGACAGGGAGGGCAATGAGCAGTTCTTC
J: TRBJ2-1
V: TRBV15
D: TRBD1
size: NA

CDR3: CASSSPTGLNTEAFF
DNA: TGTGCCAGCAGTTCCCCGACAGGGCTGAACACTGAAGCTTTCTTT
J: TRBJ1-1
V: TRBV6-5
D: TRBD1
size: NA

CDR3: CASSSQGYTQYF
DNA: TGTGCCAGCAGTTCACAGGGATATACGCAGTATTTT
J: TRBJ2-3
V: TRBV2
D: NA
size: NA

CDR3: CASSQDSFQRGNTGELFF
DNA: TGCGCCAGCAGCCAAGATAGTTTCCAGCGGGGTAACACCGGGGAGCTGTTTTTT
J: TRBJ2-2
V: TRBV4-1
D: TRBD2
size: once

CDR3: CASRGQGDTQYF
DNA: TGTGCCAGCAGGGGACAGGGTGATACGCAGTATTTT
J: TRBJ2-3
V: TRBV2
D: TRBD1
size: NA

CDR3: CASGRDVTGELFF
DNA: TGTGCCAGCGGGCGGGATGTTACCGGGGAGCTGTTTTTT
J: TRBJ2-2
V: TRBV6-5
D: NA
size: NA

CDR3: CASSPVPGTGFTDTQYF
DNA: TGTGCCAGCTCACCCGTACCGGGGACAGGGTTCACAGATACGCAGTATTTT
J: TRBJ2-3
V: TRBV18
D: TRBD1
size: NA

CDR3: CASSQDPGQGGYTF
DNA: TGCGCCAGCAGCCAAGACCCGGGACAGGGGGGCTACACCTTC
J: TRBJ1-2
V: TRBV4-3
D: TRBD1
size: NA

CDR3: CASRTSGSYNEQFF
DNA: TGTGCCAGCAGGACTAGCGGCTCCTACAATGAGCAGTTCTTC
J: TRBJ2-1
V: TRBV2
D: TRBD2
size: NA

CDR3: CSVGRTDYGYTF
DNA: TGCAGCGTTGGAAGGACAGACTATGGCTACACCTTC
J: TRBJ1-2
V: TRBV29-1
D: NA
size: once

CDR3: CATSRVRDRGSYEQYF
DNA: TGTGCCACCAGCAGAGTAAGGGACAGGGGTTCCTACGAGCAGTACTTC
J: TRBJ2-7
V: TRBV15
D: TRBD1
size: NA

CDR3: CASRGTGNQPQHF
DNA: TGTGCCAGCCGGGGGACGGGGAATCAGCCCCAGCATTTT
J: TRBJ1-5
V: TRBV2
D: NA
size: NA

CDR3: CASSLAGGETQYF
DNA: TGTGCCAGCAGCCTAGCGGGAGGGGAGACCCAGTACTTC
J: TRBJ2-5
V: TRBV14
D: TRBD2
size: NA

CDR3: CASSSDRGTEAFF
DNA: TGTGCCAGCAGCTCGGACAGGGGCACTGAAGCTTTCTTT
J: TRBJ1-1
V: TRBV9
D: TRBD1
size: NA

CDR3: CASSGGQGGNQETQYF
DNA: TGTGCCAGCAGTGGGGGACAGGGAGGGAACCAAGAGACCCAGTACTTC
J: TRBJ2-5
V: TRBV2
D: TRBD1
size: NA

CDR3: CASSERADTQYF
DNA: TGTGCCAGCAGTGAGAGGGCAGATACGCAGTATTTT
J: TRBJ2-3
V: TRBV14
D: NA
size: NA

CDR3: CASSLRGSGGSTDTQYF
DNA: TGTGCCAGCAGCCTCCGAGGAAGCGGAGGAAGCACAGATACGCAGTATTTT
J: TRBJ2-3
V: TRBV9
D: NA
size: NA

CDR3: CASSVALSGENTIYF
DNA: TGTGCCAGCAGCGTAGCTTTATCGGGTGAAAACACCATATATTTT
J: TRBJ1-3
V: TRBV9
D: NA
size: NA

CDR3: CSVGTSGTDTQYF
DNA: TGCAGCGTTGGGACTAGCGGCACAGATACGCAGTATTTT
J: TRBJ2-3
V: TRBV29-1
D: TRBD2
size: once

CDR3: CASSAQTGANTGELFF
DNA: TGTGCCAGCAGCGCTCAGACAGGGGCGAACACCGGGGAGCTGTTTTTT
J: TRBJ2-2
V: TRBV9
D: TRBD1
size: NA

CDR3: CASSQRQGRDTQYF
DNA: TGTGCCAGCAGCCAAAGACAGGGGAGAGATACGCAGTATTTT
J: TRBJ2-3
V: TRBV11-3
D: TRBD1
size: NA

CDR3: CASSLGPGQGDLETQYF
DNA: TGTGCCAGCAGTTTGGGGCCTGGGCAGGGGGATTTGGAGACCCAGTACTTC
J: TRBJ2-5
V: TRBV7-9
D: TRBD1
size: NA

CDR3: CSVDFGPGTQYF
DNA: TGCAGCGTTGACTTTGGCCCGGGGACCCAGTACTTC
J: TRBJ2-5
V: TRBV29-1
D: NA
size: NA

CDR3: CASSQRTSGNTIYF
DNA: TGTGCCAGCAGCCAGAGGACAAGCGGAAACACCATATATTTT
J: TRBJ1-3
V: TRBV3-1/TRBV3-2
D: NA
size: NA

CDR3: CASQVDRYEQYF
DNA: TGTGCCAGTCAGGTAGATAGGTACGAGCAGTACTTC
J: TRBJ2-7
V: TRBV6-5
D: NA
size: NA

CDR3: CASSLSYRVNTEAFF
DNA: TGCGCCAGCAGCTTGAGTTATAGAGTGAACACTGAAGCTTTCTTT
J: TRBJ1-1
V: TRBV5-1
D: NA
size: NA

CDR3: CASSPRGGNNEQFF
DNA: TGTGCCAGCAGCCCCCGGGGAGGGAACAATGAGCAGTTCTTC
J: TRBJ2-1
V: TRBV9
D: TRBD2
size: NA

CDR3: CASSLRSGRLLSYEQYF
DNA: TGTGCCAGCAGCTTACGGAGCGGTCGCCTCCTCTCCTACGAGCAGTACTTC
J: TRBJ2-7
V: TRBV7-2
D: NA
size: NA

CDR3: CAWSVQGNQPQHF
DNA: TGTGCCTGGAGTGTACAGGGCAATCAGCCCCAGCATTTT
J: TRBJ1-5
V: TRBV30
D: NA
size: NA

CDR3: CASSVDGRVNEQFF
DNA: TGTGCCAGCAGCGTTGACGGGAGGGTAAATGAGCAGTTCTTC
J: TRBJ2-1
V: TRBV5-4
D: TRBD2
size: NA

CDR3: CASSGQGSNEQFF
DNA: TGTGCCAGCAGCGGACAGGGATCGAATGAGCAGTTCTTC
J: TRBJ2-1
V: TRBV12-3/TRBV12-4
D: TRBD1
size: NA

CDR3: CASSLWSGYFADTQYF
DNA: TGTGCCAGCAGCTTGTGGTCAGGGTATTTCGCAGATACGCAGTATTTT
J: TRBJ2-3
V: TRBV5-8
D: NA
size: once

CDR3: CASSVASPGEQFF
DNA: TGTGCCAGCAGCGTAGCTTCGCCGGGTGAGCAGTTCTTC
J: TRBJ2-1
V: TRBV9
D: NA
size: NA

CDR3: CASSYGGGTEAFF
DNA: TGTGCCAGCAGTTACGGGGGGGGCACTGAAGCTTTCTTT
J: TRBJ1-1
V: TRBV9
D: NA
size: NA

CDR3: CASSSTSGSYEQYF
DNA: TGCGCCAGCAGCTCGACTAGCGGGAGTTACGAGCAGTACTTC
J: TRBJ2-7
V: TRBV5-1
D: TRBD2
size: NA

CDR3: CAWSPGHSYEQYF
DNA: TGTGCCTGGAGTCCGGGACACTCCTACGAGCAGTACTTC
J: TRBJ2-7
V: TRBV30
D: NA
size: NA

CDR3: CASSSPNEETQYF
DNA: TGTGCCAGCAGCTCCCCTAACGAAGAGACCCAGTACTTC
J: TRBJ2-5
V: TRBV5-4
D: NA
size: NA

CDR3: CASSRTGTSGNTGELFF
DNA: TGTGCCAGTAGTAGGACCGGGACTAGCGGAAACACCGGGGAGCTGTTTTTT
J: TRBJ2-2
V: TRBV19
D: TRBD2
size: NA